This is a list of T cell receptor beta chains from one sample in a study of CD8+ T cells in alopecia areata. TCRdb's copy holds only in-frame clones and misses some; the assay was immunoSEQ multiplex PCR. The sample yields 150,000 to 200,000 clones, approximately 59% seen once. The sequencing used CD4+ T cells sorted from blood, collected at week 0. These receptors all stem from a human donor with alopecia areata. Both conserved end residues are part of each CDR3. The order of the fields is V gene, D gene, clone size, J gene, CDR3 protein, CDR3 DNA. D genes are given only for firm matches. Some rows have no size entry. The others give once, few or many, or a class for an expanded clone.

TRBV27	NA	NA	TRBJ2-6	CASSFVGTGANVLTF	TGTGCCAGCAGTTTCGTGGGTACTGGGGCCAACGTCCTGACTTTC
TRBV29-1	TRBD2	NA	TRBJ2-3	CSVDLAGGDTQYF	TGCAGCGTTGATCTTGCGGGGGGAGATACGCAGTATTTT
TRBV30	TRBD1	NA	TRBJ1-6	CAWSVQGASPLHF	TGTGCCTGGAGTGTACAGGGGGCATCACCCCTCCACTTT
TRBV11-3	NA	NA	TRBJ2-1	CASSFLQLQEQFF	TGTGCCAGCAGCTTTTTACAGTTACAGGAGCAGTTCTTC
TRBV15	NA	NA	TRBJ2-5	CATSRDVTETQYF	TGTGCCACCAGCAGAGACGTGACGGAGACCCAGTACTTC
TRBV6-1	NA	NA	TRBJ1-6	CASSSGSPLHF	TGTGCCAGCAGTTCGGGATCACCCCTCCACTTT
TRBV30	TRBD1	NA	TRBJ1-5	CAWNRKGARGNQPQHF	TGTGCCTGGAATCGGAAGGGGGCGCGAGGCAATCAGCCCCAGCATTTT
TRBV29-1	TRBD2	NA	TRBJ2-3	CSVGRRLAGVSTDTQYF	TGCAGCGTTGGCCGGCGACTAGCGGGGGTTAGCACAGATACGCAGTATTTT
TRBV7-8	NA	NA	TRBJ1-1	CASGLDRFNMNTEAFF	TGTGCCAGCGGCCTCGACAGATTTAACATGAACACTGAAGCCTTCTTT
TRBV11-2	NA	NA	TRBJ2-5	CASSEKIQGRGETQYF	TGTGCCAGCAGCGAAAAGATCCAGGGGAGAGGAGAGACCCAGTACTTC
TRBV29-1	NA	few	TRBJ2-7	CSVEDKVSYEQYF	TGCAGCGTTGAAGATAAGGTCTCCTACGAGCAGTACTTC
TRBV5-1	NA	NA	TRBJ2-5	CASSLGQAIQETQYF	TGCGCCAGCAGCTTGGGACAGGCCATCCAAGAGACCCAGTACTTC
TRBV6-6	NA	once	TRBJ2-5	CASSYPYRGGQETQYF	TGTGCCAGCAGTTACCCCTACAGGGGGGGGCAAGAGACCCAGTACTTC
TRBV30	TRBD2	NA	TRBJ2-1	CAWSVSSGARFF	TGTGCCTGGAGTGTATCCAGCGGGGCCCGGTTCTTC
TRBV30	NA	NA	TRBJ2-7	CAWSEILEQYF	TGTGCCTGGAGTGAGATTTTGGAGCAGTACTTC
TRBV14	NA	NA	TRBJ1-6	CASSQAGYGNSPLHF	TGTGCCAGCAGCCAAGCTGGGTATGGGAATTCACCCCTCCACTTT
TRBV5-1	TRBD2	NA	TRBJ2-5	CASSLSPAGAQETQYF	TGCGCCAGCAGCTTAAGTCCAGCGGGGGCTCAAGAGACCCAGTACTTC
TRBV29-1	NA	NA	TRBJ1-5	CSASVQGSQPQHF	TGCAGCGCCTCCGTACAGGGTAGTCAGCCCCAGCATTTT
TRBV7-2	TRBD2	NA	TRBJ2-3	CASSSGASGTDTQYF	TGTGCCAGCAGCTCGGGGGCTAGCGGGACAGATACGCAGTATTTT
TRBV19	NA	few	TRBJ1-2	CASSTNGLVYGYTF	TGTGCCAGTAGTACAAATGGACTCGTCTATGGCTACACCTTC
TRBV7-9	TRBD2	NA	TRBJ2-5	CASSGGSWETQYF	TGTGCCAGCTCCGGGGGGAGCTGGGAGACCCAGTACTTC
TRBV18	TRBD1	NA	TRBJ2-5	CASSPPGQAETQYF	TGTGCCAGCTCACCACCCGGACAGGCAGAGACCCAGTACTTC
TRBV6-6	NA	few	TRBJ2-2	CASRNGPGELFF	TGTGCCAGCAGAAATGGGCCCGGGGAGCTGTTTTTT
TRBV5-1	TRBD1	NA	TRBJ1-2	CASSLGQGGDGYTF	TGCGCCAGCAGCTTGGGACAGGGAGGGGATGGCTACACCTTC
TRBV25-1	NA	NA	TRBJ2-3	CASSEVAGRKNTQYF	TGTGCCAGCAGTGAGGTTGCGGGCAGGAAAAATACGCAGTATTTT
TRBV27	NA	NA	TRBJ1-6	CASSFQRKNSPLHF	TGTGCCAGCAGTTTTCAACGGAAAAATTCACCCCTCCACTTT
TRBV29-1	NA	NA	TRBJ2-5	CSVARLQETQYF	TGCAGCGTAGCCCGACTACAAGAGACCCAGTACTTC
TRBV11-2	TRBD1	NA	TRBJ2-7	CASSLSLTGASYEQYF	TGTGCCAGCAGCTTATCCTTGACAGGGGCCTCCTACGAGCAGTACTTC
TRBV10-3	NA	few	TRBJ1-5	CAISDGYQPQHF	TGTGCCATCAGTGACGGTTATCAGCCCCAGCATTTT
TRBV6-5	NA	NA	TRBJ1-6	CASRPQGSQGSPLHF	TGTGCCAGCAGACCCCAGGGAAGTCAAGGTTCACCCCTCCACTTT
TRBV29-1	TRBD1	few	TRBJ1-2	CSVSVGQGGGYTF	TGCAGCGTATCCGTCGGACAGGGAGGTGGCTACACCTTC
TRBV27	NA	NA	TRBJ2-6	CASGVGTGANVLTF	TGTGCCAGCGGGGTCGGGACTGGGGCCAACGTCCTGACTTTC
TRBV4-2	TRBD1	NA	TRBJ2-6	CASSQAGTEDSGANVLTF	TGTGCCAGCAGCCAAGCCGGGACAGAAGACTCTGGGGCCAACGTCCTGACTTTC
TRBV5-6	TRBD2	few	TRBJ2-1	CASSLISGGAYNEQFF	TGTGCCAGCAGCTTGATTAGCGGGGGGGCCTACAATGAGCAGTTCTTC
TRBV5-6	NA	NA	TRBJ1-6	CASSRAELGGSPLHF	TGTGCCAGCAGCCGAGCGGAGCTTGGAGGTTCACCCCTCCACTTT
TRBV4-3	NA	few	TRBJ1-3	CASSQFGDSGNTIYF	TGCGCCAGCAGCCAATTTGGTGACTCTGGAAACACCATATATTTT
TRBV30	NA	once	TRBJ1-2	CAWSPGWERYGYTF	TGTGCCTGGAGTCCGGGATGGGAACGCTATGGCTACACCTTC
TRBV4-1	NA	NA	TRBJ2-3	CASSQRGVTQYF	TGCGCCAGCAGCCAACGGGGAGTCACGCAGTATTTT
TRBV2	TRBD1	NA	TRBJ2-5	CASNRDRGETQYF	TGTGCCAGCAATAGAGACAGGGGAGAGACCCAGTACTTC
TRBV4-1	TRBD2	NA	TRBJ2-1	CASSQEGGASYNEQFF	TGCGCCAGCAGCCAAGAGGGAGGGGCCTCCTACAATGAGCAGTTCTTC
TRBV5-1	NA	few	TRBJ2-7	CASSLDRPKSEQYF	TGCGCCAGCAGCTTGGACCGACCCAAATCCGAGCAGTACTTC
TRBV9	NA	NA	TRBJ2-5	CASSRDLETQYF	TGTGCCAGCAGCCGGGACTTGGAGACCCAGTACTTC
TRBV30	NA	NA	TRBJ2-6	CAWSVSSGANVLTF	TGTGCCTGGAGTGTAAGCTCTGGGGCCAACGTCCTGACTTTC
TRBV14	TRBD2	NA	TRBJ2-5	CASSPLAGGETQYF	TGTGCCAGCAGCCCGCTAGCGGGGGGAGAGACCCAGTACTTC
TRBV29-1	TRBD1	NA	TRBJ2-7	CSGGQGISYEQYF	TGCAGCGGGGGACAGGGGATTTCCTACGAGCAGTACTTC
TRBV4-1	NA	NA	TRBJ1-6	CASSQEGARVGSPLHF	TGCGCCAGCAGCCAAGAAGGGGCCAGGGTCGGCTCACCCCTCCACTTT
TRBV29-1	TRBD1	once	TRBJ1-5	CSVLTGGGNQPQHF	TGCAGCGTCTTGACAGGGGGCGGGAATCAGCCCCAGCATTTT
TRBV5-1	NA	NA	TRBJ1-6	CASSSNRAGSPLHF	TGCGCCAGCAGCTCAAACAGGGCTGGCTCACCCCTCCACTTT
TRBV30	NA	NA	TRBJ1-1	CAWTGQLNTEAFF	TGTGCCTGGACCGGACAGTTGAACACTGAAGCTTTCTTT
TRBV2	NA	NA	TRBJ1-4	CASSELGGVANEKLFF	TGTGCCAGCAGTGAACTGGGTGGAGTAGCTAATGAAAAACTGTTTTTT
TRBV29-1	TRBD1	NA	TRBJ1-1	CSVEYTARAGTGGLATEAFF	TGCAGCGTTGAGTACACCGCCCGAGCCGGGACAGGGGGGTTGGCCACTGAAGCTTTCTTT
TRBV5-8	NA	many	TRBJ2-7	CASSSGGPYEQYF	TGTGCCAGCAGCTCCGGGGGGCCCTACGAGCAGTACTTC
TRBV6-5	NA	once	TRBJ1-1	CASSPDRRRTEAFF	TGTGCCAGCAGTCCTGACAGGAGGAGAACTGAAGCTTTCTTT
TRBV29-1	TRBD1	NA	TRBJ1-5	CSVAGTDNQPQHF	TGCAGCGTTGCCGGGACAGACAATCAGCCCCAGCATTTT
TRBV6-5	NA	NA	TRBJ1-5	CASSSWRGNQPQHF	TGTGCCAGCAGTTCTTGGAGGGGCAATCAGCCCCAGCATTTT